This TCR beta chain came from a study of cytomegalovirus exposure and HLA in healthy donors. Study outcomes and limitations: It is likely that the observed cluster of highly shared sequence variants was a sequencing artifact.

The PCR made use of 60 Vbeta and 13 Jbeta primers. Sequenced by immunoSEQ multiplex PCR; TCRdb stores in-frame clones only, minus some. The sample contains approximately 130,000 clones, 65% to 80% of which appear only once. As to this clone: The antigen is unknown. Within the sample, other DNA sequences also encode this same CDR3.

With 0 bases clipped from V and 2 bases from J, the junction kept 1 base outside the gene matches. The CDR3 contains 14 residues. CDR1 and CDR2 from the germline V gene are SGHRS and YFSETQ. The TCR was taken from a man aged 30-40 years in good health and CMV-seronegative. V usage is TRBV5-1 and J usage is TRBJ2-5, with TRBD1 matching over 7 bases. The material sequenced was PBMCs. CDR3 sequence: CASSLGQGQETQYF. CDR3 coding DNA: TGCGCCAGCAGCTTGGGACAGGGACAAGAGACCCAGTACTTC. Variable domain in full (rest from reference TRBV5-1 and TRBJ2-5): KAGVTQTPRYLIKTRGQQVTLSCSPISGHRSVSWYQQTPGQGLQFLFEYFSETQRNKGNFPGRFSGRQFSNSRSEMNVSTLELGDSALYLCASSLGQGQETQYFGPGTRLLVL.